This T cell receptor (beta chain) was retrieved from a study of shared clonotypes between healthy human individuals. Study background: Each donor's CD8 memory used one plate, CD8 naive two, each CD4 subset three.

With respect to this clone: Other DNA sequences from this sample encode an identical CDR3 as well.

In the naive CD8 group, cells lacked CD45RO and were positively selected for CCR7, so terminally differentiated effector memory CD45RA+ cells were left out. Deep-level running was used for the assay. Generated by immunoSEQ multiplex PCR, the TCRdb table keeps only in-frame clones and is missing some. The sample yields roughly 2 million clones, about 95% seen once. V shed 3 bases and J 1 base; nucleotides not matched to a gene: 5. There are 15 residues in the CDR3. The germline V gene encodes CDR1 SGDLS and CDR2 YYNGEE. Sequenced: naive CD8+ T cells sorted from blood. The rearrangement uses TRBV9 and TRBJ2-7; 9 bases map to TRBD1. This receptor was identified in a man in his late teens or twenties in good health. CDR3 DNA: TGTGCCAGCAGCGCCACGGGACAGGGTTCCTACGAGCAGTACTTC. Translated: CASSATGQGSYEQYF.